Below are 19 T cell receptor beta chains sequenced from a single sample in a study of blood T cell repertoires in COVID-19. Sequencing used immunoSEQ multiplex PCR; TCRdb keeps in-frame clones, though not all of them. This sample has over 150,000 clones, with approximately 84% found just once. Sequenced sample: PBMCs or T cells enriched from blood (not recorded which). All receptors come from a woman between 45 and 60 years old who had recovered from COVID-19.

The V call is TRBV11-2, the J call TRBJ1-5; TRBD1 matches at 7 bases. The germline V gene encodes CDR1 SGHAT and CDR2 FQNNGV. The CDR3 is 13 amino acids. V shed 5 bases and J 4 bases; nucleotides not matched to a gene: 2. The CDR3 sequence is CASSRGQNQPQHF. In DNA form, the CDR3 reads TGTGCCAGCAGCCGGGGACAGAATCAGCCCCAGCATTTT.

V usage is TRBV29-1 and J usage is TRBJ1-2, with D perhaps TRBD1 (5 bases). The CDR3 runs 13 residues. Trimming removed 7 bases at V and 5 bases at J, with 17 bases between. Looked up from germline, CDR1 is SQVTM and CDR2 is ANQGSEA. The CDR3 coding sequence is TGCAGCGCCTTAACTTCAGGGAAATATGGCTACACCTTC. Translating it yields CSALTSGKYGYTF.

The rearrangement joins TRBV7-9 to TRBJ1-1, with 7 bases aligning to TRBD1. The CDR3 contains 15 residues. CDR1 is SEHNR, CDR2 FQNEAQ, per germline (reference sequence). J lost 2 bases, V lost 1 base, and 4 bases had no gene match. The CDR3 nucleotides are TGTGCCAGCAGCTTAGGGGGACAGCCAAACACTGAAGCTTTCTTT. Translation gives CASSLGGQPNTEAFF.

This clone is a singleton in its sample. This chain links TRBV5-1 with TRBJ2-2, with D possibly TRBD1 on 6 matching bases. Germline V CDR1 and CDR2: SGHRS, YFSETQ. V shed 5 bases and J shed 0 bases, with 14 bases lying between them. The CDR3 loop spans 16 amino acids. The CDR3 DNA reads as TGCGCCAGCAGACCCCCGGGACACTCGAACACCGGGGAGCTGTTTTTT. This codes for CASRPPGHSNTGELFF.

The chain uses TRBV6-5 and TRBJ1-1, with no clear D. Looked up from germline, CDR1 is MNHEY and CDR2 is SVGAGI. The germline V and J ends were trimmed by 0 bases and 1 base, with 9 bases remaining between them. This CDR3 is 15 amino acids long. The CDR3 nucleotides are TGTGCCAGCAGTTACTCGAGTATTTCGAACACTGAAGCTTTCTTT. Its translation is CASSYSSISNTEAFF.

This clone was seen a handful of times. The gene calls are TRBV11-2 and TRBJ2-7, with TRBD1 matching 7 bases. V trimming: 5 bases; J trimming: 2 bases; junction bases outside the gene matches: 9. Germline V gene sequence: CDR1 SGHAT, CDR2 FQNNGV. The CDR3 consists of 15 residues. CDR3 sequence reads: CASSADRAPPYEQYF. CDR3 in DNA: TGTGCCAGCAGCGCCGACAGGGCGCCACCCTACGAGCAGTACTTC.

This clone came up once. The V call is TRBV27, the J call TRBJ1-2; 8 positions agree with TRBD1. The trim removed 3 bases at V and 3 bases at J, leaving 6 bases unmatched. CDR1 is MNHEY and CDR2 is SMNVEV in the germline V gene (reference sequence). The CDR3 consists of 15 residues. The CDR3 reads CASSFRPGQDYGYTF. CDR3 coding DNA: TGTGCCAGCAGTTTTCGACCGGGACAGGACTATGGCTACACCTTC.

This chain links TRBV9 with TRBJ2-7, with 7 bases identical to TRBD1. The germline gives CDR1 SGDLS, CDR2 YYNGEE. V was pared by 3 bases and J by 6 bases, with 9 bases of the junction left unmatched. The CDR3 is 14 amino acids. In DNA form, the CDR3 reads TGTGCCAGCAGCGGACACACAGGGGTCGGCGAGCAGTACTTC. This gives the protein CASSGHTGVGEQYF. The full variable domain, rest sourced from reference TRBV9 and TRBJ2-7, is DSGVTQTPKHLITATGQRVTLRCSPRSGDLSVYWYQQSLDQGLQFLIQYYNGEERAKGNILERFSAQQFPDLHSELNLSSLELGDSALYFCASSGHTGVGEQYFGPGTRLTVT.

CDR3 in amino acids: CASSLGTSVYTGELFF. As DNA, the CDR3 is TGTGCCAGCAGCTTAGGGACTAGCGTATACACCGGGGAGCTGTTTTTT. The chain employs TRBV7-2 and TRBJ2-2; 9 bases are a match to TRBD2. The CDR3 has 16 residues. Germline trimming cut 1 base from V and 3 bases from J; bases unmatched to any gene: 3. The germline gives CDR1 SGHTA, CDR2 FQGNSA.

This chain connects TRBV11-2 to TRBJ2-1; 11 bases match TRBD2. The CDR3 sequence is 19 residues long. J gave up 3 bases and V 2 bases, and 12 bases lay outside the gene matches. Per the germline V gene, CDR1 is SGHAT and CDR2 is FQNNGV. CDR3 loop: CASSLSLAGGNRFYNEQFF. The CDR3 DNA is TGTGCCAGCAGCTTAAGTCTAGCGGGAGGAAACCGTTTCTACAATGAGCAGTTCTTC.

The V and J genes are TRBV9 and TRBJ1-4; 8 bases are shared with TRBD1. The junction had 2 bases not matched to a gene; V was cut back by 2 bases and J by 8 bases. Germline CDR1 and CDR2: SGDLS and YYNGEE. The CDR3 totals 13 residues. CDR3 nucleotide sequence: TGTGCCAGCAGCGTCCGGGACAGGGAAAAACTGTTTTTT. It translates to CASSVRDREKLFF.

This clone was seen only a few times. The chain has TRBV5-1 and TRBJ2-3, with a possible D match to TRBD1 (6 bases). CDR1 and CDR2 (germline): SGHRS, YFSETQ. V was clipped by 7 bases and J by 4 bases, with 16 bases between them. CDR3 length: 14 amino acids. Written as DNA, the CDR3 is TGCGCCAGCGACTTGTCGGGACATGCAGATACGCAGTATTTT. Translating it yields CASDLSGHADTQYF. Full variable domain (remainder filled in from reference TRBV5-1 and TRBJ2-3): KAGVTQTPRYLIKTRGQQVTLSCSPISGHRSVSWYQQTPGQGLQFLFEYFSETQRNKGNFPGRFSGRQFSNSRSEMNVSTLELGDSALYLCASDLSGHADTQYFGPGTRLTVL.

This clone was seen a single time. CDR3 in DNA: TGTGCCACCAGCGCACGTACTAGCGGGAGTAGGAATGAGCAGTTCTTC. Its translation is CATSARTSGSRNEQFF. The J gene is TRBJ2-1, the V gene TRBV15; 11 bases agree with TRBD2. V lost 5 bases to trimming and J lost 7 bases; unmatched junction nucleotides: 10. This CDR3 has 16 amino acids. The V gene's germline CDR1 is LNHNV and CDR2 YYDKDF (reference sequence).

The chain is built from TRBV7-3 and TRBJ2-3; 11 nucleotides agree with TRBD2. The CDR3 extends over 15 amino acids. Germline lookup yields CDR1 SGHTA and CDR2 FQGTGA. The junction had 0 bases not matched to a gene; V was cut back by 3 bases and J by 1 base. CDR3 nucleotides: TGTGCCAGCAGCTTTAGCGGGAGGGGCACAGATACGCAGTATTTT. Protein sequence: CASSFSGRGTDTQYF.

The chain has TRBV18 and TRBJ2-7; 7 positions agree with TRBD2. Per the germline V gene, CDR1 is KGHSH and CDR2 is LQKENI. The trim removed 4 bases at V and 3 bases at J, leaving 3 bases unmatched. This CDR3 comprises 13 residues. This CDR3 is CASSQGLSYEQYF. The CDR3 bases are TGTGCCAGCTCACAGGGACTAAGCTACGAGCAGTACTTC.

This chain links TRBV5-1 with TRBJ2-3, with 12 bases matching TRBD2. Germline V gene data show CDR1 as SGHRS and CDR2 as YFSETQ. With V trimmed by 3 bases and J by 3 bases, 11 bases remained unmatched. The CDR3 consists of 18 residues. In DNA form, the CDR3 reads TGCGCCAGCAGCTACGGACTAGCGGGACCCCGAGGGACAGATACGCAGTATTTT. Encoded protein: CASSYGLAGPRGTDTQYF.

The chain employs TRBV9 and TRBJ1-5; a possible D gene is TRBD1 (5 bases). The CDR3 runs 14 residues. Trimming took 4 bases from V and 1 from J, leaving 9 bases between them. Per germline, CDR1 SGDLS and CDR2 YYNGEE. The CDR3 spells CASSSGGSNQPQHF. The DNA for the CDR3 is TGTGCCAGCAGCTCGGGGGGGAGCAATCAGCCCCAGCATTTT.

This chain links TRBV7-3 with TRBJ2-3; TRBD2 aligns across 9 bases. CDR1 is SGHTA, CDR2 FQGTGA, per germline. The CDR3 is made up of 17 amino acids. V was clipped by 2 bases and J by 4 bases; unmatched bases: 10. CDR3: CASSLGLRTSVSDTQYF. DNA of the CDR3: TGTGCCAGCAGCTTAGGGTTGCGGACTAGCGTGTCAGATACGCAGTATTTT.

This chain uses TRBV7-2 with TRBJ1-5, with D unclear. CDR3 size: 13 residues. With 3 bases removed from V and 5 bases from J, the gap between germline ends came to 8 bases. CDR1 and CDR2 (germline): SGHTA, FQGNSA. This CDR3 reads CASSLSTYQPQHF. CDR3 coding DNA: TGTGCCAGCAGCTTGAGTACCTATCAGCCCCAGCATTTT. The complete variable domain, with remaining parts taken from reference TRBV7-2 and TRBJ1-5, reads GAGVSQSPSNKVTEKGKDVELRCDPISGHTALYWYRQSLGQGLEFLIYFQGNSAPDKSGLPSDRFSAERTGGSVSTLTIQRTQQEDSAVYLCASSLSTYQPQHFGDGTRLSIL.